This T cell receptor beta chain was observed in a study of T cell repertoires in aging, cancer and after chemotherapy. Study observations and caveats: Healthy donors lost TCR diversity with age mainly through richness, cancer patients through richness and evenness.

TCR beta rearrangements were amplified from peripheral blood genomic DNA. Looked up from germline, CDR1 is MNHEY and CDR2 is SVGAGI. J lost 1 base, V lost 5 bases, and 7 bases had no gene match. This CDR3 spans 17 amino acids. Rearranged V-D-J TRB sequences were amplified with a mixed TRB-A/B primer pool. TCRdb redid the calling of the multiplex PCR reads with MiXCR, one entry per CDR3 protein. In the table there are several hundred distinct CDR3 sequences, about 60% of which are singletons. This clonotype was picked up one time. Its antigen is currently unknown. The chain couples TRBV6-5 to TRBJ2-1; 11 positions match TRBD2. The source is a human donor with a blood cancer. Input material: blood. CDR3 residues: CASSRSPSGGSYNEQFF. CDR3 coding DNA: TGTGCCAGCAGTCGCAGCCCTAGCGGGGGGTCCTACAATGAGCAGTTCTTC.